The source of this TCR beta chain is a study of post-analysis software for immune sequencing data. Study conclusions and caveats: Controls significantly exceeded multiple sclerosis patients in normalized Chao1 diversity.

Unique molecular identifiers were built into the TCR beta cDNA libraries. TCRdb re-called the PCR reads with MiXCR, one entry per CDR3 protein. The table records approximately 730,000 distinct CDR3 sequences, around 46% of them present only once. Worth noting for this clonotype: What it binds is not known.

This clonotype was obtained from a girl between 10 and 17 years old with multiple sclerosis. Input material: blood.

CDR3 residues: CASSPRTSSLRQYF. As DNA, the CDR3 is TGTGCCAGCAGCCCGAGGACTTCCAGTTTGCGGCAGTACTTC. The chain combines TRBV7-2 with TRBJ2-7; possibly TRBD2 for D (5 bases). Trimming took off 5 bases at V and 9 bases at J, with 20 bases between the two ends. This CDR3 is built from 14 residues. CDR1 and CDR2 from the germline V gene are SGHTA and FQGNSA.